This is a list of T cell receptor beta chains from one sample in a study of T cell changes during pregnancy in multiple sclerosis. Clones were sequenced by immunoSEQ multiplex PCR, and TCRdb holds only the in-frame ones, with some missing. Of about 120,000 clones detected, roughly nine tenths appear once; the ten largest clones hold about 1.5%. Material: peripheral blood, obtained in the third trimester of pregnancy. These receptors originate from a female donor with multiple sclerosis, enrolled in a pregnancy study. CDR3s leave out the opening cysteine and the closing phenylalanine or tryptophan. Each record gives: J gene, V gene, clone size, CDR3 protein. Not all rows give a size; the values are once, few, many and, for expanded clones, a class.

TRBJ2-2 TRBV6-1 NA ASNGGIGELF
TRBJ1-2 TRBV10-2 once ASSENRVNYGYT
TRBJ1-5 TRBV6-5 NA ASAFGGDSNQPQH
TRBJ1-4 TRBV10-3 NA AISEGGTANEKLF
TRBJ2-5 TRBV5-1 NA ASSFDPTGLAGVDGRETQY
TRBJ1-2 TRBV18 NA ASSPFPGHAPSNYGYT
TRBJ1-6 TRBV28 NA ASSPSQVSPLH
TRBJ2-7 TRBV6-1 NA ASSEALLAGVGNEQY
TRBJ1-4 TRBV9 NA ASSVGTGGEKLF
TRBJ1-1 TRBV30 NA AWSRTGMTEAF
TRBJ1-1 TRBV29-1 NA SVAEWTGRTEAF
TRBJ1-2 TRBV28 NA ASSLGPGQGVGGYT
TRBJ2-5 TRBV27 NA ASSSTFGFYETQY
TRBJ2-7 TRBV5-6 once ASSFFGGASSGEQY
TRBJ1-5 TRBV4-2 NA ASSQVRQGGNQPQH
TRBJ2-6 TRBV2 NA ARTTGGTGANVLT
TRBJ1-1 TRBV6-5 NA ASSLGTGIPNTEAF